This T cell receptor beta chain was found in a study of monozygotic twins with inflammatory bowel disease. Study observations and caveats: Evidence did not back any single strong signal or clonotype linked to IBD. The analysis did not separate different T cell subtypes. Diversity of TCRbeta measured by inverse Simpson was lower in IBD patients than in healthy co-twins.

Germline CDR1 reads SNHLY; CDR2 reads FYNNEI. The CDR3 has 16 residues. On this clonotype itself: Its target is not known.

After re-calling the 5' RACE reads, TCRdb lists one entry per CDR3 protein, DNA absent. The sample totals about 200,000 distinct CDR3 sequences. The clonotype was recovered from a human donor with ulcerative colitis or Crohn's disease, or a healthy co-twin of an affected twin (not recorded which). J is TRBJ1-1 and V is TRBV2; the D gene TCRdb calls, TRBD1, cannot be checked with no DNA. Specimen: blood. CDR3 protein: CASSFPLTGENTEAFF.